A single sample gave rise to the 13 T cell receptor beta chains below, sequenced in a study of shared clonotypes between healthy human individuals. Only in-frame clones appear in the TCRdb table, and some are missing; sequencing was by immunoSEQ multiplex PCR. The top ten hold more than 0.9% of the sample, which has over a million clones, approximately 97% seen once. The sequencing sample was made of naive CD4+ T cells sorted from blood. Subset in this sample: CD45RA+ positively selected. These TCRs come from a man aged 25-45 years in good health.

This clone came up once. V usage is TRBV27 and J usage is TRBJ2-7, with 11 bases that match TRBD2. Germline CDR1 is MNHEY and CDR2 is SMNVEV (reference sequence). The junction had 7 bases not matched to a gene; V was cut back by 5 bases and J by 4 bases. CDR3 length equals 15 residues. CDR3 in amino acids: CASSPKGLAAYEQYF. CDR3 coding DNA: TGTGCCAGCAGTCCAAAGGGACTAGCGGCTTACGAGCAGTACTTC.

The chain is built from TRBV19 and TRBJ2-7, with 10 bases that match TRBD1. The CDR3 sequence is 16 residues long. The germline CDR1 and CDR2 sequences are LNHDA and SQIVND (reference sequence). V trimming: 2 bases; J trimming: 3 bases; junction bases outside the gene matches: 7. CDR3 in DNA: TGTGCCAGTAGTATAATTCCCGGACAGGGGGGCTACGAGCAGTACTTC. Its protein is CASSIIPGQGGYEQYF.

The rearrangement links TRBV5-8 to TRBJ1-1; D is possibly TRBD1 (5 bases). V lost 4 bases and J 7 bases, leaving 8 bases between the germline ends. The CDR3 spans 11 residues. CDR1 is SGHTS and CDR2 is YDEGEE in the germline V gene. CDR3 sequence (DNA): TGTGCCAGCAGCCCGAGGGGTGAAGCTTTCTTT. It codes for CASSPRGEAFF.

The V call is TRBV5-5, the J call TRBJ2-7; the match to TRBD1 covers 10 bases. The CDR3 loop spans 14 amino acids. The V segment lost 2 bases and the J segment 7 bases; nucleotides outside the gene matches: 6. Per germline, CDR1 SGHKS and CDR2 YYEKEE (reference sequence). CDR3 bases: TGTGCCAGCAGCTTCCCGGACAGGGGGAGAGAGCAGTACTTC. Protein: CASSFPDRGREQYF.

This chain uses TRBV4-2 with TRBJ1-1, with TRBD1 matching over 10 bases. Germline-derived CDR1 and CDR2 are LGHNA and YNFKEQ. J lost 3 bases, V lost 3 bases, and 1 base had no gene match. This CDR3 spans 14 amino acids. The CDR3 protein is CASSQGQGHTEAFF. DNA for the CDR3: TGTGCCAGCAGCCAGGGACAGGGGCACACTGAAGCTTTCTTT.

V and J are TRBV19 and TRBJ1-1; D is undetermined. Trimming removed 7 bases from V and 2 bases from J, with 11 bases in between. The CDR3 extends over 13 amino acids. Germline loops: CDR1 LNHDA, CDR2 SQIVND (reference sequence). CDR3 nucleotide sequence: TGTGCCAGTACCACGTTGTCAAACACTGAAGCTTTCTTT. Amino acids: CASTTLSNTEAFF. The variable domain in full, with the rest retrieved from reference TRBV19 and TRBJ1-1, is DGGITQSPKYLFRKEGQNVTLSCEQNLNHDAMYWYRQDPGQGLRLIYYSQIVNDFQKGDIAEGYSVSREKKESFPLTVTSAQKNPTAFYLCASTTLSNTEAFFGQGTRLTVV.

This chain links TRBV18 with TRBJ2-7; 7 nucleotides match TRBD2. Germline CDR1 reads KGHSH; CDR2 reads LQKENI. The CDR3 has 15 residues. The V segment lost 2 bases and the J segment 2 bases; nucleotides outside the gene matches: 6. The CDR3 sequence is CASSPGLESTYEQYF. DNA for the CDR3: TGTGCCAGCTCACCAGGACTAGAGTCTACCTACGAGCAGTACTTC.

In its sample, this clone was seen once. This chain connects TRBV11-2 to TRBJ2-7, with 7 bases that match TRBD2. Per the germline V gene, CDR1 is SGHAT and CDR2 is FQNNGV. Trimming took 5 bases from V and 1 from J; bases not matched to a gene: 5. This CDR3 spans 14 amino acids. The CDR3 is CASSPMGGSYEQYF. CDR3 in DNA: TGTGCCAGCAGCCCGATGGGGGGGTCCTACGAGCAGTACTTC.

CDR3: CASSLTPGQNQPQHF. CDR3 coding DNA: TGTGCCAGCAGTCTAACTCCGGGACAGAATCAGCCCCAGCATTTT. The V gene is TRBV28, the J gene TRBJ1-5; 7 bases fit TRBD1. The CDR3 loop spans 15 amino acids. With 5 bases clipped from V and 4 bases from J, the junction kept 8 bases outside the gene matches. Looked up from germline, CDR1 is MDHEN and CDR2 is SYDVKM.

CDR3 sequence: CASSLMEVDGYTF. The CDR3 DNA reads TGTGCCAGCTCACTTATGGAGGTCGATGGCTACACCTTC. The chain is built from TRBV18 and TRBJ1-2, with D hard to call. CDR1 and CDR2 (germline): KGHSH, LQKENI. V shed 4 bases and J shed 6 bases, with 12 bases lying between them. The length of the CDR3 is 13 residues.

The J gene is TRBJ2-1, the V gene TRBV2; TRBD2 aligns across 10 bases. The CDR3 runs 16 residues. J lost 9 bases, V lost 5 bases, and 13 bases had no gene match. Germline CDR1 reads SNHLY; CDR2 reads FYNNEI. The CDR3: CASSYAGTSARFEQFF. CDR3 DNA: TGTGCCAGCAGTTATGCCGGGACTAGCGCACGATTTGAGCAGTTCTTC.

The chain combines TRBV11-2 with TRBJ2-1; TRBD1 might be the D (5 bases). Germline values: CDR1 SGHAT, CDR2 FQNNGV. The CDR3 is made up of 16 amino acids. Trimming took off 7 bases at V and 7 bases at J, with 23 bases between the two ends. The CDR3 here is CASKALTGRFRNEQFF. In nucleotides, the CDR3 is TGTGCCAGCAAGGCCCTTACAGGCCGTTTTAGAAATGAGCAGTTCTTC.

CDR3 amino acids: CASSPQRSIDYNEQFF. The CDR3 nucleotides are TGCGCCAGCAGCCCTCAGAGGTCAATCGACTACAATGAGCAGTTCTTC. The V call is TRBV4-1, the J call TRBJ2-1, with D hard to call. V was shortened by 4 bases and J by 3 bases, with 16 bases between the two germline ends. CDR1 and CDR2 from the germline V gene are MGHRA and YSYEKL. The CDR3 sequence is 16 residues long.